This T cell receptor beta chain was observed in a study of cytomegalovirus exposure and HLA in healthy donors. Regarding the study as a whole: It was about 150 TCR beta chains that were listed as cytomegalovirus-associated.

60 Vbeta and 13 Jbeta primers were used in PCR. Measured with immunoSEQ multiplex PCR; TCRdb has only the in-frame clones, and not every one. The profile covers 95,000 to 110,000 clones, with about 85% appearing a single time and around 2.4% taken by the ten largest. The sample holds a few counts of this clone. Its cognate antigen is unknown. CDR3 length equals 12 residues. The germline V and J ends were trimmed by 7 bases and 8 bases, with 15 bases remaining between them. Germline loops: CDR1 SGHDT, CDR2 YYEEEE. This clonotype originated in a man younger than 40 in good health and CMV-seronegative. This rearrangement joins TRBV5-6 to TRBJ2-5, with D tentatively TRBD2 (5 bases). Sequencing was performed on PBMCs. Written as DNA, the CDR3 is TGTGCCAGCGGCCCAAGAGGGAAAACCCAGTACTTC. Its translation is CASGPRGKTQYF.